A selection of T cell receptor beta chains follows, all from one sample in a study of blood T cell repertoires in COVID-19. Only in-frame clones appear in the TCRdb table, and some are missing; sequencing was by immunoSEQ multiplex PCR. The table lists a few hundred thousand clones, over 80% of them singletons, with 0.95% to 1.5% in the top ten. The specimen sequenced was PBMCs or T cells enriched from blood (not recorded which). The receptors were sampled from a human donor in a cohort exposed to, infected with or recovered from COVID-19 (not recorded which). The donor label of this sample is uncertain. The CDR3 runs from the conserved cysteine through the conserved F or W. A D gene is named only where the DNA matches it firmly. Size is stated for part of the rows, as once, few or many counts, or as a class when the clone is expanded.

clone_size: -; j_call: TRBJ2-3; v_call: TRBV6-4; d_call: -; cdr3_aa: CASSPQGGTTDTQYF; cdr3_nt: TGTGCCAGCAGTCCCCAGGGGGGCACCACAGATACGCAGTATTTT
clone_size: once; j_call: TRBJ2-5; v_call: TRBV4-1; d_call: -; cdr3_aa: CASSQQTDRKETQYF; cdr3_nt: TGCGCCAGCAGCCAGCAAACCGACAGGAAAGAGACCCAGTACTTC
clone_size: -; j_call: TRBJ1-1; v_call: TRBV27; d_call: -; cdr3_aa: CAVLRNTEAFF; cdr3_nt: TGTGCCGTTCTGCGGAACACTGAAGCTTTCTTT
clone_size: -; j_call: TRBJ1-5; v_call: TRBV19; d_call: -; cdr3_aa: CASSISRGDQPQHF; cdr3_nt: TGTGCCAGTAGTATTTCCAGGGGTGATCAGCCCCAGCATTTT
clone_size: -; j_call: TRBJ2-7; v_call: TRBV5-4; d_call: -; cdr3_aa: CASSPRRGNSYEQYF; cdr3_nt: TGTGCCAGCAGCCCCCGTAGGGGTAACTCCTACGAGCAGTACTTC
clone_size: -; j_call: TRBJ1-2; v_call: TRBV7-8; d_call: TRBD1; cdr3_aa: CASSLEGQGLRGYTF; cdr3_nt: TGTGCCAGCAGCTTAGAGGGACAGGGGCTTCGTGGCTACACCTTC
clone_size: -; j_call: TRBJ1-3; v_call: TRBV18; d_call: -; cdr3_aa: CASSPGDGLHF; cdr3_nt: TGTGCCAGCTCACCTGGAGACGGCCTGCATTTT
clone_size: -; j_call: TRBJ2-3; v_call: TRBV6-5; d_call: -; cdr3_aa: CASSYSGGTQYF; cdr3_nt: TGTGCCAGCAGTTACTCGGGGGGTACGCAGTATTTT
clone_size: -; j_call: TRBJ2-7; v_call: TRBV5-8; d_call: -; cdr3_aa: CASTDWGGPSSYEQYF; cdr3_nt: TGTGCCAGCACCGATTGGGGGGGCCCAAGCTCCTACGAGCAGTACTTC
clone_size: few; j_call: TRBJ2-7; v_call: TRBV7-3; d_call: -; cdr3_aa: CASSRNRDSIQYF; cdr3_nt: TGTGCCAGCAGCCGAAACCGGGACTCAATCCAGTACTTC
clone_size: -; j_call: TRBJ2-1; v_call: TRBV6-6; d_call: TRBD1; cdr3_aa: CASRLQGAHSYNEQFF; cdr3_nt: TGTGCCAGCAGGCTACAGGGGGCGCACTCCTACAATGAGCAGTTCTTC
clone_size: -; j_call: TRBJ1-1; v_call: TRBV14; d_call: TRBD1; cdr3_aa: CASSPRGTGPMNTEAFF; cdr3_nt: TGTGCCAGCAGCCCACGGGGGACAGGGCCTATGAACACTGAAGCTTTCTTT
clone_size: -; j_call: TRBJ1-1; v_call: TRBV18; d_call: TRBD1; cdr3_aa: CASSPGNGQGNTEAFF; cdr3_nt: TGTGCCAGCTCGCCCGGAAATGGACAGGGGAACACTGAAGCTTTCTTT
clone_size: -; j_call: TRBJ2-7; v_call: TRBV28; d_call: TRBD1; cdr3_aa: CASSLQGAVGEQYF; cdr3_nt: TGTGCCAGCAGTTTACAGGGGGCCGTGGGAGAGCAGTACTTC
clone_size: -; j_call: TRBJ1-3; v_call: TRBV7-8; d_call: -; cdr3_aa: CASSLALGGTLSGNTIYF; cdr3_nt: TGTGCCAGCAGCTTAGCGTTGGGGGGGACACTCTCTGGAAACACCATATATTTT
clone_size: -; j_call: TRBJ2-1; v_call: TRBV5-1; d_call: -; cdr3_aa: CASSPGERSSYNEQFF; cdr3_nt: TGCGCCAGCAGCCCGGGGGAGCGGAGCTCCTACAATGAGCAGTTCTTC
clone_size: -; j_call: TRBJ2-5; v_call: TRBV30; d_call: -; cdr3_aa: CAWSAGRETQYF; cdr3_nt: TGTGCCTGGAGTGCAGGGAGGGAGACCCAGTACTTC
clone_size: -; j_call: TRBJ2-5; v_call: TRBV15; d_call: TRBD2; cdr3_aa: CATSRPAGAQETQYF; cdr3_nt: TGTGCCACCAGCAGACCAGCGGGGGCCCAAGAGACCCAGTACTTC
clone_size: -; j_call: TRBJ1-2; v_call: TRBV7-9; d_call: TRBD1; cdr3_aa: CASSSRGDRGPGGYTF; cdr3_nt: TGTGCCAGCAGCTCCCGAGGGGACAGGGGTCCTGGTGGCTACACCTTC
clone_size: -; j_call: TRBJ1-4; v_call: TRBV6-1; d_call: TRBD1; cdr3_aa: CASSERGQGDEKLFF; cdr3_nt: TGTGCCAGCAGTGAACGGGGACAGGGGGACGAAAAACTGTTTTTT
clone_size: -; j_call: TRBJ2-5; v_call: TRBV24-1; d_call: -; cdr3_aa: CATSDYQETQYF; cdr3_nt: TGTGCCACCAGTGACTACCAAGAGACCCAGTACTTC
clone_size: -; j_call: TRBJ1-4; v_call: TRBV10-1; d_call: -; cdr3_aa: CASSESRGSEKLFF; cdr3_nt: TGCGCCAGCAGTGAGTCTCGAGGGAGTGAAAAACTGTTTTTT
clone_size: -; j_call: TRBJ2-1; v_call: TRBV27; d_call: TRBD1; cdr3_aa: CASSRDRGGNEQFF; cdr3_nt: TGTGCCAGCAGTAGAGACAGGGGGGGCAATGAGCAGTTCTTC
clone_size: -; j_call: TRBJ1-1; v_call: TRBV19; d_call: -; cdr3_aa: CASSGQGPEAFF; cdr3_nt: TGTGCCAGTAGTGGGCAGGGTCCTGAAGCTTTCTTT
clone_size: -; j_call: TRBJ2-7; v_call: TRBV15; d_call: -; cdr3_aa: CATSRPWRADYEQYF; cdr3_nt: TGTGCCACCAGCAGACCCTGGAGGGCCGACTACGAGCAGTACTTC
clone_size: once; j_call: TRBJ1-2; v_call: TRBV18; d_call: TRBD1; cdr3_aa: CASSPGTDDGYTF; cdr3_nt: TGTGCCAGCTCACCGGGGACAGACGATGGCTACACCTTC
clone_size: -; j_call: TRBJ2-2; v_call: TRBV10-3; d_call: -; cdr3_aa: CAITQRVIGELFF; cdr3_nt: TGTGCCATCACCCAGCGGGTTATCGGGGAGCTGTTTTTT
clone_size: -; j_call: TRBJ1-2; v_call: TRBV11-2; d_call: TRBD1; cdr3_aa: CASSLLPGTGVFYGYTF; cdr3_nt: TGTGCCAGCAGCTTACTACCCGGGACAGGGGTTTTCTATGGCTACACCTTC
clone_size: -; j_call: TRBJ1-5; v_call: TRBV19; d_call: -; cdr3_aa: CASSMVGEYQPQHF; cdr3_nt: TGTGCCAGTAGTATGGTCGGGGAGTATCAGCCCCAGCATTTT
clone_size: -; j_call: TRBJ2-7; v_call: TRBV27; d_call: TRBD2; cdr3_aa: CARGLAASYEQYF; cdr3_nt: TGTGCCAGGGGACTAGCGGCCTCCTACGAGCAGTACTTC
clone_size: -; j_call: TRBJ2-1; v_call: TRBV10-3; d_call: -; cdr3_aa: CAISEGGADEQFF; cdr3_nt: TGTGCCATCAGTGAGGGAGGGGCAGATGAGCAGTTCTTC
clone_size: once; j_call: TRBJ2-2; v_call: TRBV4-2; d_call: -; cdr3_aa: CASSQVTEQGTGELFF; cdr3_nt: TGTGCCAGCAGCCAAGTGACCGAGCAGGGCACCGGGGAGCTGTTTTTT